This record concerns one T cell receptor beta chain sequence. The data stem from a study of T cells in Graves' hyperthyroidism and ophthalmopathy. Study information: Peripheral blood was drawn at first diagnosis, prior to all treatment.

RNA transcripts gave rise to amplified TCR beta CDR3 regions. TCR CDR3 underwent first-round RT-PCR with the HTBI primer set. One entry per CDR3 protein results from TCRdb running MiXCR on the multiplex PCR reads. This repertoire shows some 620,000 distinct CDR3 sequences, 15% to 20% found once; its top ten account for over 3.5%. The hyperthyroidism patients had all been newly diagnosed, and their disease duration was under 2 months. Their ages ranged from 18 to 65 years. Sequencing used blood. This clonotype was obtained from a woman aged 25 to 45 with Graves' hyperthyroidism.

DNA of the CDR3: TGTGCCAGCAGTTACTCGAAGTTTAGCTCCTACAATGAGCAGTTCTTC. Translated, it gives CASSYSKFSSYNEQFF. The chain carries TRBV6-5 and TRBJ2-1, with D unclear. The ends were cut back, 0 bases at V and 0 bases at J, with 9 bases in the middle. The CDR3 loop spans 16 amino acids. Germline lookup yields CDR1 MNHEY and CDR2 SVGAGI.